This TCR beta chain comes out of a study of Ad26.COV2.S vaccination and SARS-CoV-2 variants. Documented treatment: roughly 19 received Ad26.COV2.S at low or high dose, single or two shots; 5 received placebo; per-sample allocation not given. Day 63 following the first vaccine or placebo injection was when the samples were taken. The ends were cut back, 4 bases at V and 0 bases at J, with 9 bases in the middle. In germline, CDR1 is SGHDN, CDR2 FVKESK. CDR3 length: 15 residues. Clones were read by immunoSEQ multiplex PCR, and TCRdb kept only the in-frame ones, dropping some. In the table there are nearly 400,000 clones, roughly 90% of which are singletons.

Sequences were derived from peripheral blood, sampled in a trial of Ad26.COV2.S vaccine versus placebo. The V gene is TRBV14, the J gene TRBJ2-2; maybe TRBD1 (6 bases). The receptor comes from a person between 18 and 65 years old who received the Ad26.COV2.S COVID-19 vaccine or a placebo. The CDR3 DNA follows: TGTGCCAGCAGCCCCACAGGGACGAACACCGGGGAGCTGTTTTTT. Its translation: CASSPTGTNTGELFF.